This TCR beta chain was found in a study of T cell responses to AZD1222 COVID-19 vaccine. Study-level points and caveats: CD4 TCRs covered the whole spike, strongest at regions 160-218 and 743-854.

Produced via immunoSEQ multiplex PCR; TCRdb's table is partial and in-frame only. The table includes 33,000 or so clones, 88% detected once. Worth noting for this clone: Its specificity is unknown.

The input for sequencing was peripheral blood, taken 28 days after the second AZD1222 dose. This clonotype was sampled from an adult who received the AZD1222 COVID-19 vaccine.

The CDR3 DNA reads TGTGCCAGCGTCCTGGCGGGGGGGCCGAGTGAGCAGTTCTTC. Translated, it gives CASVLAGGPSEQFF. V is TRBV2 and J is TRBJ2-1; TRBD2 matches 9 bases. The CDR3 is made up of 14 amino acids. Germline values: CDR1 SNHLY, CDR2 FYNNEI. After removal of 8 bases from V and 9 bases from J, the junction contained 11 bases not matched to a gene.